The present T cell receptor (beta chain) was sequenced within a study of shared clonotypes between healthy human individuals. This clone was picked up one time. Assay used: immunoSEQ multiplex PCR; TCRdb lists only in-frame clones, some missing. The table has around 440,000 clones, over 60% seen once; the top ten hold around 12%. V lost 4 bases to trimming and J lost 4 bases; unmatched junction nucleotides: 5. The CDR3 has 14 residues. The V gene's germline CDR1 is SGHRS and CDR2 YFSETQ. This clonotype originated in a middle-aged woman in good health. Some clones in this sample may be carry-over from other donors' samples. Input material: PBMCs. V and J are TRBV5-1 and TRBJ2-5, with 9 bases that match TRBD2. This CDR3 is CASSGGTSRETQYF. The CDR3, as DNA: TGCGCCAGCAGCGGGGGGACTAGCCGAGAGACCCAGTACTTC.